This passage covers 13 T cell receptor beta chains from one sample sequenced in a study of cytomegalovirus exposure and HLA in healthy donors. In the PCR, 60 Vbeta and 13 Jbeta primers were used. Measured with immunoSEQ multiplex PCR; TCRdb has only the in-frame clones, and not every one. There are fewer than 60,000 clones in the sample, with 12% held by the top ten. The sequenced material came from PBMCs. Every receptor here comes from a woman in her thirties in good health and CMV-seropositive.

This chain uses TRBV5-1 with TRBJ2-3, with 9 bases lining up with TRBD1. Germline loops: CDR1 SGHRS, CDR2 YFSETQ. The CDR3 is 14 residues long. V shed 7 bases, J shed 2 bases, and the junction held 5 bases outside the gene matches. CDR3 in DNA: TGCGCCAGCTCCAGGACAGGGGACACAGATACGCAGTATTTT. Translation: CASSRTGDTDTQYF.

The chain links TRBV9 to TRBJ2-3; D might be TRBD2 (5 bases). The CDR3 length is 16 residues. Trimming left V 3 bases short and J 3 bases short, with 17 bases between. Per germline, CDR1 SGDLS and CDR2 YYNGEE. The CDR3 loop is CASSARLREITDTQYF. The CDR3 nucleotides read TGTGCCAGCAGCGCCCGACTTCGGGAAATAACAGATACGCAGTATTTT.

This clone shows up as large by frequency. V is TRBV6-1 and J is TRBJ1-1, with 8 positions matching TRBD1. The germline V gene has CDR1 MNHNS and CDR2 SASEGT. Germline trimming cut 7 bases from V and 4 bases from J; bases unmatched to any gene: 5. This CDR3 is built from 13 residues. The CDR3 DNA is TGTGCCAGCAATACAGGGGGGATCACTGAAGCTTTCTTT. It translates to CASNTGGITEAFF.

This sequence joins TRBV6-1 and TRBJ1-5, with D perhaps TRBD1 (6 bases). Per the germline V gene, CDR1 is MNHNS and CDR2 is SASEGT. V lost 3 bases and J 5 bases, leaving 11 bases between the germline ends. CDR3 size: 14 residues. The CDR3 loop is CASSDGTLDQPQHF. As DNA, the CDR3 is TGTGCCAGCAGTGACGGGACACTCGATCAGCCCCAGCATTTT.

The chain has TRBV4-1 and TRBJ2-7; 12 nucleotides agree with TRBD2. The CDR3 totals 15 residues. Germline CDR1 reads MGHRA; CDR2 reads YSYEKL. V lost 3 bases to trimming and J lost 6 bases; unmatched junction nucleotides: 6. CDR3 DNA sequence: TGCGCCAGCAGCCATCAGGGACTAGCGGGTTTCGAGCAGTACTTC. Protein product: CASSHQGLAGFEQYF.

The chain employs TRBV6-1 and TRBJ1-2; TRBD1 matches at 8 bases. This CDR3 is built from 14 residues. From germline, CDR1 is MNHNS and CDR2 SASEGT. Trimming took 5 bases from V and 2 from J; bases not matched to a gene: 4. In DNA form, the CDR3 reads TGTGCCAGCAGTCAGGGGGCTTGGAACTATGGCTACACCTTC. Protein sequence: CASSQGAWNYGYTF.

This chain connects TRBV6-1 to TRBJ2-2; 9 nucleotides agree with TRBD1. The CDR3 is 15 residues long. Germline V gene sequence: CDR1 MNHNS, CDR2 SASEGT. Trimming cost V 2 bases and J 7 bases; bases outside gene matches: 5. The CDR3 protein is CASSETTGGVGELFF. CDR3 coding DNA: TGTGCCAGCAGTGAAACGACAGGGGGTGTCGGGGAGCTGTTTTTT.

The rearrangement links TRBV2 to TRBJ1-4; TRBD1 aligns across 8 bases. Germline CDR1 reads SNHLY; CDR2 reads FYNNEI. The CDR3 runs to 15 residues. After removal of 3 bases from V and 7 bases from J, the junction contained 7 bases not matched to a gene. CDR3 sequence: CASSDPAGGGEKLFF. Here the CDR3 DNA reads TGTGCCAGCAGTGACCCCGCAGGGGGCGGTGAAAAACTGTTTTTT.

Worth noting for this clone: Within the sample, other DNA sequences also encode this same CDR3. This chain connects TRBV6-5 to TRBJ2-7; unclear D gene. The CDR3 length is 13 residues. In germline, CDR1 is MNHEY, CDR2 SVGAGI. The V gene lost 0 bases and the J gene lost 2 bases, with 5 bases spanning the gap. CDR3 sequence (DNA): TGTGCCAGCAGTTACTCCCGGGCCTACGAGCAGTACTTC. Protein sequence: CASSYSRAYEQYF.

The chain combines TRBV29-1 with TRBJ2-7; 7 bases are shared with TRBD1. This CDR3 has 13 residues. Germline values: CDR1 SQVTM, CDR2 ANQGSEA. Losses at the gene ends were 4 bases for V and 1 base for J; bases not matched to a gene: 4. The CDR3 coding sequence is TGCAGCGTTGTTGCCAGGGGGTCCTACGAGCAGTACTTC. Protein sequence: CSVVARGSYEQYF.

The J gene is TRBJ2-7, the V gene TRBV6-1, with 8 bases aligning to TRBD2. Germline V gene sequence: CDR1 MNHNS, CDR2 SASEGT. The CDR3 contains 15 residues. Trimming at V came to 6 bases and at J to 3 bases, leaving 10 bases not matched to a gene. The CDR3 loop reads CASRRGSGSVYEQYF. The CDR3 DNA reads TGTGCCAGCAGGAGGGGGAGCGGGAGTGTCTACGAGCAGTACTTC.

The V and J genes are TRBV5-4 and TRBJ2-1; 9 positions agree with TRBD2. The CDR3 is made up of 14 amino acids. The junction had 5 bases not matched to a gene; V was cut back by 0 bases and J by 10 bases. Germline assignment: CDR1 SGHNT and CDR2 YYREEE (reference sequence). The CDR3 region has the DNA TGTGCCAGCAGCTTGGAGGGACTAGCAGGGGAGCAGTTCTTC. It translates to CASSLEGLAGEQFF.

J is TRBJ2-3 and V is TRBV14; perhaps TRBD2 as D (6 bases). The CDR3 contains 14 residues. Germline assignment: CDR1 SGHDN and CDR2 FVKESK. Trimming shortened V by 0 bases and J by 8 bases, and 12 bases separated the two germline ends. The CDR3: CASSQDMGGVTQYF. CDR3 in DNA: TGTGCCAGCAGCCAAGATATGGGCGGGGTTACGCAGTATTTT.